This TCR beta chain was retrieved from a study of CD8+ T cells in alopecia areata. For this clone: The target antigen is unknown.

Individuals with alopecia areata gave both lesional scalp punch biopsies and peripheral blood for collection. From PBMCs, CD4+ and CD8+ T cells were sorted. Extracted RNA was reverse transcribed, and the resulting cDNA served as sequencing template. The protocol was immunoSEQ multiplex PCR, while the TCRdb copy is restricted to in-frame clones and leaves out a portion. The data show roughly 32,000 clones, with approximately 65% seen just once and under 20% held by the top ten. Findings and limits, study-wide: With patients, TCR sharing proved less clear than in mice, a difference possibly related to HLA.

This clonotype was obtained from a human donor with alopecia areata. Sequenced material: NKG2D-high CD8+ T cells sorted from blood.

The CDR3 coding sequence is TGTGCCAGCACCCAAACTAGCGGGGGGGCCTGGGAGACCCAGTACTTC. Residues: CASTQTSGGAWETQYF. This chain connects TRBV28 to TRBJ2-5; TRBD2 agrees at 13 bases. Germline loops: CDR1 MDHEN, CDR2 SYDVKM. V was pared by 7 bases and J by 5 bases, with 10 bases of the junction left unmatched. The CDR3 totals 16 residues.